The following is a T cell receptor beta chain sequence with its context. How the authors handled the data: Researchers report that nucleated cell counts were estimated from reference gene primer amplification. The data were produced by immunoSEQ multiplex PCR, yet TCRdb's version contains in-frame clones alone and is incomplete. For V, J and clone size, that table is used; D and trimming come from the DNA. The sample holds roughly 250,000 clones, 87% seen once. This CDR3 region has 13 residues. V was cut by 6 bases and J by 0 bases, with 9 bases left in between. Germline V lookup: CDR1 MNHEY, CDR2 SVGAGI. The data stem from a study of blood T cell repertoires in COVID-19. Study-level background: Donors in the United States, Italy and Spain gave samples during acute or convalescent COVID-19. Nucleic acid was either cDNA or gDNA, and it came from T cells, B-cell-depleted T cells, or PBMCs.

This sequence was found in a man between 60 and 75 years old who had recovered from COVID-19. Source material: peripheral blood. The genes are TRBV6-5 and TRBJ2-7, with D possibly being TRBD1 (6 bases). The CDR3 reads CASRTGTSYEQYV. The CDR3 DNA sequence: TGTGCCAGCAGGACAGGCACCTCCTACGAGCAGTACGTC.